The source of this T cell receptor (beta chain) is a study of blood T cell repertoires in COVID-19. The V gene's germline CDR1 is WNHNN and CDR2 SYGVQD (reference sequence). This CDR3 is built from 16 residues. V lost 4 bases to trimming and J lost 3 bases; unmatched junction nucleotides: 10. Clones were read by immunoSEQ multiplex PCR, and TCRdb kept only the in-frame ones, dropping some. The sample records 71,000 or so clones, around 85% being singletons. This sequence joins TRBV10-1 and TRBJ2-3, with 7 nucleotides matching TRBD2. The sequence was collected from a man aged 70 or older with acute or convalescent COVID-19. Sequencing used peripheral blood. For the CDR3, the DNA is TGCGCCAGCAGTGCCCGTGGAGCGGGGTATACAGATACGCAGTATTTT. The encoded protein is CASSARGAGYTDTQYF.